These 17 T cell receptor beta chains were all obtained from the same sample, sequenced in a study of T cell responses to AZD1222 COVID-19 vaccine. Sequenced by immunoSEQ multiplex PCR; TCRdb stores in-frame clones only, minus some. Of roughly 100,000 clones in the sample, 70% to 90% are singletons; the top ten hold around 2.3%. Sequenced here: peripheral blood, sampled 28 days after the second AZD1222 dose. The receptor source for this set is an adult who received the AZD1222 COVID-19 vaccine.

The chain carries TRBV4-3 and TRBJ1-4, with D tentatively TRBD1 (6 bases). The germline CDR1 and CDR2 sequences are LGHNA and YSLEER. The V and J ends lost 2 bases and 2 bases respectively, with 9 bases between them. The CDR3 loop spans 15 amino acids. The DNA for the CDR3 is TGCGCCAGCAGCCAAAGGGGGTCTACTAATGAAAAACTGTTTTTT. This encodes CASSQRGSTNEKLFF.

This chain joins TRBV14 and TRBJ2-7; 8 positions match TRBD2. V trimming: 4 bases; J trimming: 3 bases; junction bases outside the gene matches: 5. Germline lookup yields CDR1 SGHDN and CDR2 FVKESK. The CDR3 loop spans 14 amino acids. The CDR3, as DNA: TGTGCCAGCAGCCTACTAGCGGAGGTCTACGAGCAGTACTTC. As protein: CASSLLAEVYEQYF. The variable domain in full, completed from reference TRBV14 and TRBJ2-7, reads EAGVTQFPSHSVIEKGQTVTLRCDPISGHDNLYWYRRVMGKEIKFLLHFVKESKQDESGMPNNRFLAERTGGTYSTLKVQPAELEDSGVYFCASSLLAEVYEQYFGPGTRLTVT.

Only a few counts were recorded for this clone. The CDR3 loop is CASILRSSYNSPLHF. DNA of the CDR3: TGTGCCAGCATCCTCAGAAGCTCCTATAATTCACCCCTCCACTTT. The chain carries TRBV6-5 and TRBJ1-6, with no clear D. The CDR3 is 15 amino acids. The V gene lost 7 bases and the J gene lost 0 bases, with 10 bases spanning the gap. Germline V CDR1 and CDR2: MNHEY, SVGAGI.

This clone occurred a few times. The chain recombines TRBV29-1 with TRBJ1-5; D is unclear. V was shortened by 6 bases and J by 7 bases, with 10 bases between the two germline ends. CDR3 length equals 11 residues. In germline, CDR1 is SQVTM, CDR2 ANQGSEA. The CDR3 region has the DNA TGCAGCGTGGGCCTCGACCAGCCCCAGCATTTT. This gives the protein CSVGLDQPQHF.

This clone turned up a few times. The chain recombines TRBV9 with TRBJ2-2, with 8 bases lining up with TRBD1. V lost 3 bases and J lost 2; bases outside the gene matches: 9. CDR1 is SGDLS, CDR2 YYNGEE, per germline. The CDR3 length is 17 residues. This chain's CDR3 is CASSATGGWLNTGELFF. CDR3 nucleotide sequence: TGTGCCAGCAGCGCCACAGGGGGATGGTTAAACACCGGGGAGCTGTTTTTT.

The V and J genes are TRBV19 and TRBJ1-3, with 10 positions matching TRBD1. The CDR3 sequence is 14 residues long. Germline CDR1 LNHDA, CDR2 SQIVND (reference sequence). The trim removed 6 bases at V and 3 bases at J, leaving 2 bases unmatched. CDR3 bases: TGTGCCAGTAGCGACAGGGGGCTTGGAAACACCATATATTTT. It is translated as CASSDRGLGNTIYF.

This clone was observed a single time. The chain recombines TRBV6-2 or TRBV6-3 with TRBJ2-1; 11 bases agree with TRBD2. Germline CDR1 MNHEY, CDR2 SVGEGT. The CDR3 has 17 amino acids. J lost 5 bases, V lost 6 bases, and 12 bases had no gene match. The chain's CDR3 is CASSRLTSGGRNNEQFF. In DNA, the CDR3 is TGTGCCAGCAGCCGCCTTACTAGCGGGGGCAGGAACAATGAGCAGTTCTTC.

V gene TRBV7-3 combines with J gene TRBJ2-3, with 10 bases identical to TRBD2. Trimming took 2 bases from V and 4 from J; bases not matched to a gene: 6. Germline V lookup: CDR1 SGHTA, CDR2 FQGTGA. CDR3 size: 16 residues. The CDR3 is CASSLLAGGVPDTQYF. CDR3 DNA sequence: TGTGCCAGCAGCTTATTAGCGGGAGGAGTCCCAGATACGCAGTATTTT.

V gene TRBV21-1 combines with J gene TRBJ2-7; the DNA was not compared with TRBD2, the D call given in the table. TRBV21-1 is a pseudogene locus. The CDR3 contains 15 residues. CDR3 in DNA: TGTGCCACCGACCGACTAGCGGGAGGGCCCTACGAGCAGTACTTC. It encodes CATDRLAGGPYEQYF.

The genes are TRBV19 and TRBJ2-3; no clear D gene. Per the germline V gene, CDR1 is LNHDA and CDR2 is SQIVND (reference sequence). V was shortened by 1 base and J by 6 bases, with 20 bases between the two germline ends. This CDR3 has 17 residues. This CDR3 reads CASSIGPESLTPDTQYF. DNA of the CDR3: TGTGCCAGTAGTATAGGGCCCGAATCCCTCACGCCGGATACGCAGTATTTT.

The chain combines TRBV7-2 with TRBJ2-7; a weak D match, TRBD2 (7 bases). The CDR3 runs to 15 residues. The V gene lost 4 bases and the J gene lost 1 base, with 14 bases spanning the gap. CDR1 is SGHTA and CDR2 is FQGNSA in the germline V gene. CDR3 region: CASSSEGGRSYEQYF. In DNA, the CDR3 is TGTGCCAGCAGCTCAGAGGGGGGGCGTTCCTACGAGCAGTACTTC. Looking up the rest from reference TRBV7-2 and TRBJ2-7 gives the full variable domain: GAGVSQSPSNKVTEKGKDVELRCDPISGHTALYWYRQSLGQGLEFLIYFQGNSAPDKSGLPSDRFSAERTGGSVSTLTIQRTQQEDSAVYLCASSSEGGRSYEQYFGPGTRLTVT.

The chain carries TRBV2 and TRBJ1-1, with D maybe TRBD1 (5 bases). The CDR3 is made up of 14 amino acids. The V and J ends lost 4 bases and 5 bases respectively, with 14 bases between them. CDR1 and CDR2 from the germline V gene are SNHLY and FYNNEI. As DNA, the CDR3 is TGTGCCAGCAGTGCCCTACAGGCCGTAACTGAAGCTTTCTTT. Its protein product is CASSALQAVTEAFF.

V is TRBV5-6 and J is TRBJ2-2, with 9 positions matching TRBD2. J was trimmed by 2 bases and V by 5 bases; bases with no gene match: 4. CDR1 is SGHDT, CDR2 YYEEEE, per germline. CDR3 length: 15 residues. The CDR3 nucleotides are TGTGCCAGCAGATCTAGCGGGACAAACACCGGGGAGCTGTTTTTT. It yields the protein CASRSSGTNTGELFF.

The rearrangement joins TRBV2 to TRBJ2-5; 8 positions agree with TRBD1. Germline V gene sequence: CDR1 SNHLY, CDR2 FYNNEI. The CDR3 extends over 15 amino acids. After removal of 8 bases from V and 4 bases from J, the junction contained 12 bases not matched to a gene. The CDR3 coding sequence is TGTGCCAGCGGACTTGGCAGGGGGCGTGGAGAGACCCAGTACTTC. Translation: CASGLGRGRGETQYF. The entire variable domain, with the rest obtained from reference TRBV2 and TRBJ2-5, is as follows: EPEVTQTPSHQVTQMGQEVILRCVPISNHLYFYWYRQILGQKVEFLVSFYNNEISEKSEIFDDQFSVERPDGSNFTLKIRSTKLEDSAMYFCASGLGRGRGETQYFGPGTRLLVL.

The chain has TRBV7-9 and TRBJ1-6; TRBD1 might be the D (5 bases). Germline loops: CDR1 SEHNR, CDR2 FQNEAQ (reference sequence). Trimming removed 5 bases from V and 5 bases from J, with 13 bases in between. The CDR3 contains 15 residues. CDR3: CASSPPWGDNSPLHF. The CDR3 nucleotides read TGTGCCAGCAGCCCCCCGTGGGGGGATAATTCACCCCTCCACTTT.

The rearrangement links TRBV5-5 to TRBJ2-7, with 9 bases matching TRBD1. Losses at the gene ends were 5 bases for V and 2 bases for J; bases not matched to a gene: 8. Germline values: CDR1 SGHKS, CDR2 YYEKEE (reference sequence). This CDR3 is 15 amino acids long. CDR3 bases: TGTGCCAGCAGTCAGGGACAGGGCTACCCCTACGAGCAGTACTTC. Its translation: CASSQGQGYPYEQYF.

V is TRBV6-6 and J is TRBJ2-1; 11 nucleotides match TRBD2. V lost 8 bases to trimming and J lost 5 bases; unmatched junction nucleotides: 8. Germline loops: CDR1 MNHNY, CDR2 SVGAGI (reference sequence). CDR3 size: 15 residues. The CDR3 DNA follows: TGTGCCAGCCAAGTAGCGGGAGGGCCTAACAATGAGCAGTTCTTC. Translation: CASQVAGGPNNEQFF.